What follows describes a single TCR beta chain. No antigen is known for it. Base qualities are not provided; no much larger clone lies one nucleotide away. The library was generated by multiplex PCR. The reads were generated on an Illumina HiSeq 4000. TCR beta libraries were built with iRepertoire HTBI primers and Arm-PCR amplification of CDR3 regions. PCR products were gel purified before sequencing. In the authors' own workflow: A total of around 59 TRBV and 14 TRBJ segments were identified across samples and were used for gene usage analysis of CDR3 amino acid clonotypes. COPE and FqMerger were used to merge filtered high-quality paired reads into contigs. Contigs were aligned with BLAST to IMGT TRBV, TRBD and TRBJ reference genes, and CDR3 was defined per IMGT. Clonotypes above 0.1% frequency were classified as highly expanded clones. Shannon entropy was used to measure repertoire diversity, and the Gini coefficient was used to measure V-J evenness. Public clonotypes were defined as clonotypes shared by more than one individual. TCRdb trimmed the raw reads at Q25, called clones with MiXCR and kept productive beta chains. Each CDR3 protein gets just one entry, which takes the most common genes and DNA from the rows behind it. Here the V and J calls rest on TCRdb's processing, not on the authors' analysis. Present in this sample are about 420,000 distinct CDR3 sequences, 23% of which were seen just once. The ten largest clonotypes hold about 26% of the sample.

The germline V gene (reference sequence) gives CDR1 as LNHDA and CDR2 as SQIVND. The CDR3 goes from the cysteine to the phenylalanine over 15 residues. Only the CDR3 portion is preserved as DNA: 45 bases, with reading frame beginning at the first base. Trimming costs V 1 base and J 3 bases, and their ends lie 12 bases apart. This sample is part of a study of regulatory T cells in long-lasting Graves disease (dated by TCRdb to about 2021). For the study in its entirety: Persistent Graves' disease was defined as persistently positive TSH receptor autoantibodies together with antithyroid drug treatment for over 5 years. On average, persistent Graves' disease patients in the clinical cohort had been on antithyroid drugs for about 10.3 years. Patients with persistent Graves' disease were compared with patients with newly diagnosed Graves' disease using TCR sequencing and RNA sequencing of peripheral blood. The study took place in China and was registered as a clinical trial. A total of some 33 samples were covered by TCR sequencing, comprising about 13 persistent and 20 newly diagnosed Graves' disease patients. Here is what the overall study found, with its caveats: Persistent disease showed preferential use of TRBV28, TRBJ1-2 and TRBJ2-5, whereas newly diagnosed disease favored TRBV20-1 and TRBJ2-1. More public clonotypes were shared among persistent patients (2,741) than among newly diagnosed patients (roughly 1,000). Sequencing and analysis were restricted to the TCR beta chain. As a limitation, the authors acknowledged that the small sample size may reduce accuracy. Persistent Graves' disease patients showed lower TCR Shannon entropy and fewer highly expanded clones than newly diagnosed patients, suggesting clonal expansion. Because the primary lesion, thyroid tissue, could not be accessed, the study looked at peripheral blood alone.

Interpreted using the paper, the time point label stands for: persistent/refractory GD, antithyroid drugs over 5 years with positive TRAb. RNA was extracted from PBMCs in TRIzol for both TCR sequencing and RNA sequencing. The diagnosis of Graves' disease followed American Thyroid Association guidelines. Patients for the study were recruited at an endocrinology department in Xi'an, China. Each patient gave 9 to 10 milliliters of peripheral blood, collected in an EDTA anticoagulant tube. Ficoll Paque Plus density gradient separation was used to isolate PBMCs, and no additional T cell sorting was done. An Agilent 2100 Bioanalyzer and agarose gel were used to assess RNA quality, and a NanoDrop 2000 was used to measure RNA concentration.

The clonotype comes from a female donor with Graves disease. This sequence uses TRBV19 and TRBJ2-5; no D gene can be assigned with confidence. The sample was peripheral blood mononuclear cells (PBMCs), taken when the disease was refractory, from a patient treated with antithyroid drugs. The CDR3 sequence is CASSIVRRREETQYF. DNA sequence: TGTGCCAGTAGTATAGTTAGACGGAGAGAAGAGACCCAGTACTTC.